The 5 T cell receptor beta chains given below trace back to one sample, sequenced in a study of blood T cell repertoires in COVID-19. Method: immunoSEQ multiplex PCR; TCRdb's copy keeps in-frame clones and lacks some. The sample includes some 43,000 clones, 65% to 85% of them seen just once. The sequencing sample was made of peripheral blood. These receptors were collected from a man aged 40-49 years with active or convalescent COVID-19.

This chain uses TRBV27 with TRBJ2-2, with a tentative D call TRBD1 (6 bases). The CDR3 length is 15 residues. Germline loops: CDR1 MNHEY, CDR2 SMNVEV (reference sequence). V was pared by 5 bases and J by 0 bases, with 10 bases between. Here the CDR3 reads CASSLRTANTGELFF. The CDR3 DNA is TGTGCCAGCAGTCTACGGACAGCGAACACCGGGGAGCTGTTTTTT.

This sequence joins TRBV18 and TRBJ2-7, with 12 bases lining up with TRBD1. The CDR3 is made up of 16 amino acids. Germline V gives CDR1 KGHSH, CDR2 LQKENI. V was pared by 1 base and J by 4 bases, with 5 bases of the junction left unmatched. Written as DNA, the CDR3 is TGTGCCAGCTCACCACGTCGGGACAGGGGGCCTTACGAGCAGTACTTC. Its protein is CASSPRRDRGPYEQYF.

This chain connects TRBV7-3 to TRBJ2-1; tentative D call: TRBD2 (6 bases). CDR1 is SGHTA, CDR2 FQGTGA, per germline. Trimming took off 4 bases at V and 9 bases at J, with 19 bases between the two ends. The CDR3 runs 15 residues. In nucleotides, the CDR3 is TGTGCCAGCAGCTCCTTACTAGCTGGAAGCGGTGAGCAGTTCTTC. Protein sequence: CASSSLLAGSGEQFF.

This clone was seen once. The chain carries TRBV28 and TRBJ1-1, with 9 bases that match TRBD1. The CDR3 is 13 amino acids. Germline CDR1 reads MDHEN; CDR2 reads SYDVKM. Trimming removed 5 bases from V and 4 bases from J; junction bases left unmatched: 2. This CDR3 reads CASSMTGGTEAFF. For the CDR3, the DNA is TGTGCCAGCAGTATGACAGGGGGCACTGAAGCTTTCTTT.

The chain has TRBV11-3 and TRBJ2-2; TRBD2 is a possible D gene (6 bases). V lost 1 base and J lost 1, with 10 bases in between. Germline CDR1 reads SGHNT; CDR2 reads YENEEA. The CDR3 loop spans 16 amino acids. The CDR3 protein is CASSLGSAGNTGELFF. The CDR3 region has the DNA TGTGCCAGCAGCTTAGGGTCAGCGGGGAACACCGGGGAGCTGTTTTTT. Complete variable domain (other parts from reference TRBV11-3 and TRBJ2-2): EAGVVQSPRYKIIEKKQPVAFWCNPISGHNTLYWYLQNLGQGPELLIRYENEEAVDDSQLPKDRFSAERLKGVDSTLKIQPAELGDSAVYLCASSLGSAGNTGELFFGEGSRLTVL.